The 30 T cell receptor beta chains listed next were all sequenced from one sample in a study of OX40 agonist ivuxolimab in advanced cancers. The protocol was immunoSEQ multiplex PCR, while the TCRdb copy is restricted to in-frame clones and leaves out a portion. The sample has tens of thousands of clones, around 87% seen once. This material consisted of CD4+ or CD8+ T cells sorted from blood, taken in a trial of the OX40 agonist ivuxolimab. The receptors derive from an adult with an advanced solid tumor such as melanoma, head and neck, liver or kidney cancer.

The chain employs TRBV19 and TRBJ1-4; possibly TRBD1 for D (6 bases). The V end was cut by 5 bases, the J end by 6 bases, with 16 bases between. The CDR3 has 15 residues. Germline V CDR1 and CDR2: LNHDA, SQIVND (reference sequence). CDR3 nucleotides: TGTGCCAGTAGTGAGGAAACAGGGCGAGATGAAAAACTGTTTTTT. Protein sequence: CASSEETGRDEKLFF.

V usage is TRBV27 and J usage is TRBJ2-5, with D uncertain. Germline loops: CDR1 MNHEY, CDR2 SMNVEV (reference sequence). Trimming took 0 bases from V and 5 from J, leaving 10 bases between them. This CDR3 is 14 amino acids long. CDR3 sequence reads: CASSLSGWAETQYF. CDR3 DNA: TGTGCCAGCAGTTTATCTGGCTGGGCGGAGACCCAGTACTTC.

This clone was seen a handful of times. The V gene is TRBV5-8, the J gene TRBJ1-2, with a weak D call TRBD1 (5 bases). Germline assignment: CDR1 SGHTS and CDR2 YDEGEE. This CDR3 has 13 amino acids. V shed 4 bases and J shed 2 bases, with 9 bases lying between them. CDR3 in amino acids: CASSEGRNYGYTF. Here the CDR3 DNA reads TGTGCCAGCAGCGAGGGGCGGAACTATGGCTACACCTTC. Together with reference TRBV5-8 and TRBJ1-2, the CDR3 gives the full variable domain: EAGVTQSPTHLIKTRGQQATLRCSPISGHTSVYWYQQALGLGLQFLLWYDEGEERNRGNFPPRFSGRQFPNYSSELNVNALELEDSALYLCASSEGRNYGYTFGSGTRLTVV.

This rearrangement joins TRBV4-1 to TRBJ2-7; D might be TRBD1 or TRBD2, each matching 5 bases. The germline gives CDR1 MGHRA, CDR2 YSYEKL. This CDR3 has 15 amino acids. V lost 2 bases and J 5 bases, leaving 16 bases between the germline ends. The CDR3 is CASSQRGPEVNEQYF. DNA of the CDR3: TGCGCCAGCAGCCAAAGGGGCCCGGAGGTCAACGAGCAGTACTTC.

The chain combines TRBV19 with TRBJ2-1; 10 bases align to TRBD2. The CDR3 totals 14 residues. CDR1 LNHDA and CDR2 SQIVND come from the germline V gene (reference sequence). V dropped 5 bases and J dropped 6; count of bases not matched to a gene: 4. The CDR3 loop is CASSSLAGSNEQFF. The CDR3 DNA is TGTGCCAGTAGTTCACTAGCGGGGTCCAATGAGCAGTTCTTC.

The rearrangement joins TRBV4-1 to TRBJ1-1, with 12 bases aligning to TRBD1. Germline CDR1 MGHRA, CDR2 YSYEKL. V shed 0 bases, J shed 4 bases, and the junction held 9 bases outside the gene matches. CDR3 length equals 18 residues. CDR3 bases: TGCGCCAGCAGCCAAGAAGTAGGGACAGGGGGCGGGAGCACTGAAGCTTTCTTT. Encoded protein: CASSQEVGTGGGSTEAFF.

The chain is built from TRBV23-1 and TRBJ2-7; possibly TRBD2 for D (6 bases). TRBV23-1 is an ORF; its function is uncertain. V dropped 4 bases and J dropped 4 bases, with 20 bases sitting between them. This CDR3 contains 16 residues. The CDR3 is CASSREVGTWWYEQYF. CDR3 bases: TGCGCCAGCAGTCGTGAGGTCGGGACTTGGTGGTACGAGCAGTACTTC.

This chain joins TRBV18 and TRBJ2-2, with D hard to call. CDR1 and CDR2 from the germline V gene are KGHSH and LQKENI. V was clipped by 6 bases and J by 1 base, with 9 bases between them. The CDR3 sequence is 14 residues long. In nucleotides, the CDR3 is TGTGCCAGCTCGCCAGTGGGGAACACCGGGGAGCTGTTTTTT. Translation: CASSPVGNTGELFF.

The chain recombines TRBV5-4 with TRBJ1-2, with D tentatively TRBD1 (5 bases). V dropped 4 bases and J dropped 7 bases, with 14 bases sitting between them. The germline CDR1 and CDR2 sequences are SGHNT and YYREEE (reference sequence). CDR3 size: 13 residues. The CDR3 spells CASSPRQGGGYTF. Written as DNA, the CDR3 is TGTGCCAGCAGCCCCCGGCAGGGAGGTGGCTACACCTTC.

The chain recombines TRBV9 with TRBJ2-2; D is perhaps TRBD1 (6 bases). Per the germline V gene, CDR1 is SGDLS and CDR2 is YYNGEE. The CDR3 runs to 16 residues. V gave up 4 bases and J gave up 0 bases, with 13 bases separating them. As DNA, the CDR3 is TGTGCCAGCAGCATCAACAGGGAAGCGAACACCGGGGAGCTGTTTTTT. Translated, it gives CASSINREANTGELFF.

The CDR3 is CASSQAVGGFNEQYF. The CDR3 bases are TGCGCCAGCAGCCAAGCAGTCGGAGGGTTTAACGAGCAGTACTTC. The V call is TRBV4-1, the J call TRBJ2-7; tentatively, D is TRBD2 (6 bases). CDR1 and CDR2 (germline): MGHRA, YSYEKL. Trimming took 1 base from V and 5 from J, leaving 15 bases between them. This CDR3 is 15 amino acids long.

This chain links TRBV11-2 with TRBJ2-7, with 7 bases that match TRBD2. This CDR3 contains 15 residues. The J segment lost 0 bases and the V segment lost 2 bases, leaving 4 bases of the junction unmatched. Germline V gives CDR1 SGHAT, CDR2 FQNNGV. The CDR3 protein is CASSLRLAASYEQYF. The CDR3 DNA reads TGTGCCAGCAGCTTAAGGCTAGCGGCCTCCTACGAGCAGTACTTC.

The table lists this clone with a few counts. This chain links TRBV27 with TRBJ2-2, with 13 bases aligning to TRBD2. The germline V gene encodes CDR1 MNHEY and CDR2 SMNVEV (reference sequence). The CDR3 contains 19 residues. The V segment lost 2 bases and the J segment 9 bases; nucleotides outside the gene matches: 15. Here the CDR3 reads CASSLNEWTSGSQKRELFF. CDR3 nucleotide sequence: TGTGCCAGCAGTTTAAATGAGTGGACTAGCGGGAGTCAAAAACGGGAGCTGTTTTTT.

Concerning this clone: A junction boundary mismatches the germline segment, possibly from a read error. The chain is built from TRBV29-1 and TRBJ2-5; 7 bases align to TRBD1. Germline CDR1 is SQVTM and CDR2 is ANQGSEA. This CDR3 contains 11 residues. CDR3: CSVVGTEAQYF. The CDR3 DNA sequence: TGCAGCGTTGTCGGGACAGAGGCCCAGTACTTC.

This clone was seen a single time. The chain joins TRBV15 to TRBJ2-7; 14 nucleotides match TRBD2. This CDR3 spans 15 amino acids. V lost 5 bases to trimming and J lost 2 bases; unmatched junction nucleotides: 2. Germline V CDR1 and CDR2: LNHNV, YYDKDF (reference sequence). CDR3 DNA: TGTGCCACCAGCGAGGGACTAGCGGGAGCCTACGAGCAGTACTTC. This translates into CATSEGLAGAYEQYF.

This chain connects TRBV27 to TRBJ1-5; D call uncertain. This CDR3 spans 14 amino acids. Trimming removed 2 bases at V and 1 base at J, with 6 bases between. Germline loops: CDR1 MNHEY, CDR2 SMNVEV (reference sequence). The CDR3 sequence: CASSLVGSNQPQHF. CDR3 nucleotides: TGTGCCAGCAGTTTAGTAGGGAGCAATCAGCCCCAGCATTTT.

The CDR3 sequence: CASSIPTGGSYGYTF. DNA of the CDR3: TGTGCCAGTAGTATCCCCACGGGGGGATCCTATGGCTACACCTTC. V gene TRBV19 combines with J gene TRBJ1-2; D possibly corresponds to TRBD1 (5 bases). Germline lookup yields CDR1 LNHDA and CDR2 SQIVND (reference sequence). This CDR3 contains 15 residues. Trimming left V 3 bases short and J 4 bases short, with 15 bases between.

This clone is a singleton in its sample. CDR3 sequence reads: CSVMGPFKANEKLFF. In DNA form, the CDR3 reads TGCAGCGTTATGGGACCTTTCAAGGCTAATGAAAAACTGTTTTTT. The V gene is TRBV29-1, the J gene TRBJ1-4; maybe TRBD1 (5 bases). The CDR3 consists of 15 residues. The V gene's germline CDR1 is SQVTM and CDR2 ANQGSEA. V lost 5 bases to trimming and J lost 3 bases, with 16 bases between them.

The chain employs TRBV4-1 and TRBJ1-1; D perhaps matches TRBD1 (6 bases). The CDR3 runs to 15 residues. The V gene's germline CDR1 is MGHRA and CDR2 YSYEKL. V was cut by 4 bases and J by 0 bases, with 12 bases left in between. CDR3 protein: CASSPHRDLNTEAFF. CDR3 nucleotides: TGCGCCAGCAGCCCGCACAGGGACCTGAACACTGAAGCTTTCTTT.

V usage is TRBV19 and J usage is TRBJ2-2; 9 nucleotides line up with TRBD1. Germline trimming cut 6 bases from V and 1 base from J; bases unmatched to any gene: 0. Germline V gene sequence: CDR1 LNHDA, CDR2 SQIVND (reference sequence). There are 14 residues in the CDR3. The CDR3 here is CASRGQGNTGELFF. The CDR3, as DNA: TGTGCCAGTAGGGGACAGGGGAACACCGGGGAGCTGTTTTTT.

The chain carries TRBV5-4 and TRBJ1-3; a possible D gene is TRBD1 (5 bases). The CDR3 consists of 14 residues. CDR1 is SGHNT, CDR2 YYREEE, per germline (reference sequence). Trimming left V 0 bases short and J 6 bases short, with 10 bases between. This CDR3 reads CASSLGQLPNTIYF. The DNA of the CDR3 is TGTGCCAGCAGCTTGGGACAGCTTCCAAACACCATATATTTT.

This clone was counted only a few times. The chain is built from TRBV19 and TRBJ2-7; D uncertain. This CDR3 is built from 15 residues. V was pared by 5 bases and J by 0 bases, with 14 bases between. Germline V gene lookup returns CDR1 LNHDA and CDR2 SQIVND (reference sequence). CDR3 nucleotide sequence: TGTGCCAGTAGTCCCGTCCCAGTGGGCTCCTACGAGCAGTACTTC. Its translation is CASSPVPVGSYEQYF.

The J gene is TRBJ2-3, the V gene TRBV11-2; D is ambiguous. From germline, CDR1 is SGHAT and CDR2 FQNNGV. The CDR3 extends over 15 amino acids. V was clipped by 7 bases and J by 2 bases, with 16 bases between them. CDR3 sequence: CASNPGLLDTDTQYF. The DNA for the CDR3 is TGTGCCAGCAACCCAGGCCTACTCGACACAGATACGCAGTATTTT.

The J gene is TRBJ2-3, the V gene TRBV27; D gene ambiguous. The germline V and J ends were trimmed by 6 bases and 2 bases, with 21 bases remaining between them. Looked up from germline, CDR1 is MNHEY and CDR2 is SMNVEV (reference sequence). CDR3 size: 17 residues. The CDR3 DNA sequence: TGTGCCAGCAGATTTTTAGTATCGGTACAGAACACAGATACGCAGTATTTT. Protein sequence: CASRFLVSVQNTDTQYF.

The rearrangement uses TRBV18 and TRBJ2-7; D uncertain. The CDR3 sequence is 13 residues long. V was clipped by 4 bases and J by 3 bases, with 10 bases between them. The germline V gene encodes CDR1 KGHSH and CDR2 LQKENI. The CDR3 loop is CASSLGYGYEQYF. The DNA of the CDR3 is TGTGCCAGCTCACTAGGTTATGGCTACGAGCAGTACTTC.

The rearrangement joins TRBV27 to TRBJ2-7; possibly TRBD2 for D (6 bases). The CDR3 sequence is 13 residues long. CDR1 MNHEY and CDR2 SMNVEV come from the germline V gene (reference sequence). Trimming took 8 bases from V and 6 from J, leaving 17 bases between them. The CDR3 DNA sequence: TGTGCCAGCGGCCTAGGAGGGTTGAGCGAGCAGTACTTC. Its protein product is CASGLGGLSEQYF.

DNA of the CDR3: TGTGCCAGCAGCTTAGCGCAACTTTACAATGAGCAGTTCTTC. Protein: CASSLAQLYNEQFF. The chain recombines TRBV7-2 with TRBJ2-1; D call uncertain. The V end was cut by 0 bases, the J end by 4 bases, with 7 bases between. Germline CDR1 SGHTA, CDR2 FQGNSA. The CDR3 contains 14 residues.

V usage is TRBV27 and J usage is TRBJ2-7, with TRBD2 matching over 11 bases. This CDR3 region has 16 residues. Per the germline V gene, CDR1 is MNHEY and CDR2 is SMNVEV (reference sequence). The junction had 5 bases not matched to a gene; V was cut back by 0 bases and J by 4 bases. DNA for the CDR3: TGTGCCAGCAGTTTATCGACTAGCGGGACCCAATACGAGCAGTACTTC. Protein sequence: CASSLSTSGTQYEQYF.

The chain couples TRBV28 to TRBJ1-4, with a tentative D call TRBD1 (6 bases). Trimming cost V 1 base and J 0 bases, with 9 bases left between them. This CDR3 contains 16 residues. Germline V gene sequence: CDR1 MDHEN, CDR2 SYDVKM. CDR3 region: CASSLYRQATNEKLFF. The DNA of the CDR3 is TGTGCCAGCAGTTTATACCGACAGGCAACTAATGAAAAACTGTTTTTT.

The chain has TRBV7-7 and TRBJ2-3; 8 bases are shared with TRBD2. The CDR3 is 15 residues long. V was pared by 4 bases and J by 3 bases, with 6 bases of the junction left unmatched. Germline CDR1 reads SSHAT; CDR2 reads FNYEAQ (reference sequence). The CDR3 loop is CASSSLAAETDTQYF. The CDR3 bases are TGTGCCAGCAGCTCACTAGCGGCAGAGACAGATACGCAGTATTTT.